One TCR beta chain is described in this entry. This clone was counted at least ten times. Its target antigen remains unknown. The missing CDR3 end, 3 residues past where the read stops, is filled in from the germline J gene. Equivalent amounts of genomic DNA from CVID and control samples were used as sequencing input. For every sample, a 60 bp segment covering the rearranged TCRbeta CDR3 region was amplified and then sequenced. The immunoSEQ assay, a bias-corrected multiplex PCR with high-throughput sequencing, was employed for TCRbeta amplification. Per the source publication's procedure: Every unique nucleotide sequence was considered a clone and was annotated with V, D and J genes, copy number and frequency. Sequences were labeled productive if in frame, and non-productive if out of frame or containing stop codons. As previously described, Shannon's entropy was used to calculate clonality. The predicted amino acid sequences of productive clones were used to derive the mean CDR3 Kyte-Doolittle hydropathy. Scaled V gene usage was hierarchically clustered using Manhattan distance and complete linkage with the R hclust function. Sharing of clones by CDR3 amino acid sequence was evaluated by resampling 12 repertoires per group over 100 rounds. The repertoires were searched for over 55 published EBV-specific and a few hundred published CMV-specific TCRbeta sequences. A couple of CVID samples that yielded fewer than 10,000 sequences were excluded from the analysis, so 35 to 50 CVID repertoires were retained. TCRdb provides this immuneACCESS table in a form limited to in-frame rearrangements. Some clones are lacking; in checked studies, under half of them reflect an unresolved V gene, and why the rest are absent is not known. The V and J calls and clone size come from that table; D and trimming were worked out from the DNA. Across this sample, about 34,000 clones were tabulated and none appeared just once. The top ten clones comprise 2.5% to 3.5% of the sample.

Predominantly Caucasian heritage was noted among both the CVID patients and the healthy controls. From each donor, roughly 4.5 to 8.5 ml of heparinized peripheral whole blood was collected. Genomic DNA from adults with common variable immune deficiency (CVID) and from healthy adult controls was used for sequencing of TCRbeta CDR3 repertoires. There were about 22 healthy adult volunteers in the control group (roughly 12 female and some ten male), ranging in age from about 23 to 75 years, with a mean age of nearly 35. Diluted blood was density-centrifuged over Hypaque 1077 or Ficoll-Paque to isolate peripheral blood mononuclear cells. Genomic DNA was obtained from unsorted mononuclear cells using either Qiagen column purification or a centrifugation-based method. CDR3 length: 15 amino acids, cysteine to phenylalanine. The DNA shown is the part of the CDR3 that was read: 36 bases, in frame from base 1. V and J lose 3 bases and 2 bases, and a span of 13 bases separates them. Based on the germline V gene, the CDR1 and CDR2 sequences are MNHNS and SASEGT.

The sample is drawn from a study of T cell clonality in common variable immunodeficiency (dated by TCRdb to about 2015). Broad study findings and their caveats: Fewer deletions and N-nucleotide insertions were reportedly observed in CVID TCRbeta sequences, and highly modified clones with 13 or more V deletions were reportedly absent from CVID TCRbeta sequences. Compared with healthy controls, CVID subjects showed increased TCRbeta clonality (t-test p = 0.018), a feature most characteristic of about a third of subjects. It was noted by the authors that sequencing of the repertoires of T cell subpopulations would be needed to clarify the cause of the increased clonality in CVID. Even though DNA input was equal, the average per sample came to some 90,000 unique sequences for controls compared with 25,000 to 35,000 for CVID samples. Patient heterogeneity within the CVID cohort put limits on correlating repertoire features with clinical complications. CVID subjects shared fewer TCRbeta clones with each other than healthy controls did (p < 0.0001).

The TCR comes from a person aged 18 to 70 in good health. Sequencing input: peripheral blood mononuclear cells. This chain is built from TRBV6-1 and TRBJ1-2; the D segment could be TRBD1, given 6 matching bases. This receptor carries the CDR3 CASSEGSTGNYGYTF. The part of the CDR3 DNA that was read is TGTGCCAGCAGTGAGGGCAGCACAGGGAACTATGGC.